This entry concerns a single T cell receptor (beta chain). The antigen remains undetermined. The data were obtained in a study of cytomegalovirus exposure and HLA in healthy donors. Findings and limits, study-wide: Reports showed the classifier diagnosing cytomegalovirus status with high specificity and sensitivity.

Assay: immunoSEQ multiplex PCR; the TCRdb copy retains only in-frame clones and omits some. Of roughly 65,000 clones in the sample, approximately 94% are singletons; the top ten hold about 4.2%. Trimming removed 5 bases from V and 0 bases from J, with 13 bases in between. Germline loops: CDR1 LNHNV, CDR2 YYDKDF (reference sequence). The CDR3 runs 15 residues. This sequence was found in a man between 18 and 35 years old in good health and CMV-seropositive. The chain couples TRBV15 to TRBJ1-2; possible D gene TRBD1, 5 bases. Sequencing input: PBMCs. CDR3 sequence: CATSPPGGANYGYTF. CDR3 bases: TGTGCCACCAGCCCTCCGGGAGGGGCTAACTATGGCTACACCTTC.